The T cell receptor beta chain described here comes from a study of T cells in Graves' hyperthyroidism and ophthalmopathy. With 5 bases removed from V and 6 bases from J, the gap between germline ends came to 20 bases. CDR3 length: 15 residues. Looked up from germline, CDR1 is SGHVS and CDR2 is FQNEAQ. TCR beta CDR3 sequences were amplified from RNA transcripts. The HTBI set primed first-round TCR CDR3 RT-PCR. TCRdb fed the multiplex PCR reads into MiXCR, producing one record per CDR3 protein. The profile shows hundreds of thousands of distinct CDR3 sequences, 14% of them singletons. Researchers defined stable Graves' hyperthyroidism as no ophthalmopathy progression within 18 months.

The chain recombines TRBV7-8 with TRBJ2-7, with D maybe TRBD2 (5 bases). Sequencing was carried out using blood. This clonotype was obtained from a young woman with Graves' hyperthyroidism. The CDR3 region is CASSNHMTGSSEQYF. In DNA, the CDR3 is TGTGCCAGCAGCAACCATATGACGGGGTCTTCCGAGCAGTACTTC.